These T cell receptor beta chains were read from a single sample in a study of long-term antiretroviral therapy in people with HIV. Here immunoSEQ multiplex PCR was the method, and the copy in TCRdb shows in-frame clones only, minus some. The sample consists of some 27,000 clones, nearly 95% of them appearing once. The sequencing used unsorted PBMCs, collected almost 6.7 years after starting antiretroviral therapy. The receptors derive from a woman between 35 and 50 years old with HIV. CDR3s include the opening cysteine and the closing phenylalanine or tryptophan. Each record gives: D gene, J gene, clone size, V gene, CDR3 protein, CDR3 DNA. The D gene is left open where the match is weak. Clone size is given for some rows only: seen once, a few or many times, or a class if the clone is expanded.

>TRBD1|TRBJ1-1|NA|TRBV5-1
CASSGQGDTEAFF
TGCGCCAGCAGCGGCCAGGGGGACACTGAAGCTTTCTTT
>NA|TRBJ1-4|NA|TRBV27
CASSLSWVRGRGEVRNEKLFF
TGTGCCAGCAGTTTATCATGGGTCCGGGGCAGGGGCGAGGTTCGAAACGAAAAACTGTTTTTT
>NA|TRBJ1-1|NA|TRBV4-3
CASSQDTSRGSEAFF
TGCGCCAGCAGCCAAGATACGTCCAGGGGTTCTGAAGCTTTCTTT
>TRBD1|TRBJ2-3|NA|TRBV12-5
CASGRGQGVSDTQYF
TGTGCTAGTGGTCGCGGACAGGGAGTGTCGGATACGCAGTATTTT
>TRBD2|TRBJ2-3|NA|TRBV19
CASSPRWSSGATDTQYF
TGTGCCAGTAGTCCCAGGTGGTCTAGCGGGGCCACAGATACGCAGTATTTT
>NA|TRBJ1-6|once|TRBV7-2
CASSLVLGQPNSPLHF
TGTGCCAGCAGCTTAGTTTTAGGACAACCTAATTCACCCCTCCACTTT
>TRBD1|TRBJ1-2|NA|TRBV18
CASSYGQGEGYTF
TGTGCCAGCTCATACGGACAGGGCGAAGGCTACACCTTC
>NA|TRBJ1-2|NA|TRBV7-2
CASSLSSYGYTF
TGTGCCAGCAGCTTAAGCAGCTATGGCTACACCTTC
>NA|TRBJ1-3|NA|TRBV29-1
CSVSQASGNTIYF
TGCAGCGTTTCACAGGCCTCTGGAAACACCATATATTTT
>TRBD1|TRBJ1-4|NA|TRBV6-6
CASRGTGDNEKLFF
TGTGCCAGCAGAGGGACAGGGGATAATGAAAAACTGTTTTTT
>NA|TRBJ2-5|NA|TRBV14
CASSERETQYF
TGTGCCAGCAGCGAACGAGAGACCCAGTACTTC
>TRBD1|TRBJ2-5|NA|TRBV7-6
CASSLNPGQGEKTQYF
TGTGCCAGCAGCTTGAATCCGGGACAGGGGGAAAAGACCCAGTACTTC
>NA|TRBJ2-2|NA|TRBV19
CASKAGRNTGELFF
TGTGCCAGTAAGGCAGGTCGCAACACCGGGGAGCTGTTTTTT
>NA|TRBJ1-2|NA|TRBV6-5
CASIKSGNYGYTF
TGTGCCAGCATCAAGTCGGGGAACTATGGCTACACCTTC
>TRBD1|TRBJ1-2|NA|TRBV4-3
CASSRGQGAGGYTF
TGCGCCAGCAGCCGAGGACAGGGGGCAGGCGGCTACACCTTC
>TRBD2|TRBJ2-1|NA|TRBV4-2
CASSQDLGLAYNEQFF
TGTGCCAGCAGCCAAGATCTAGGACTAGCGTACAATGAGCAGTTCTTC
>TRBD2|TRBJ2-3|NA|TRBV5-1
CASSLGTSGSTDTQYF
TGCGCCAGCAGCCTAGGGACTAGCGGGAGCACAGATACGCAGTATTTT
>TRBD1|TRBJ1-4|NA|TRBV19
CASSITPGQSEKLFF
TGTGCCAGTAGTATAACGCCGGGACAGTCGGAAAAACTGTTTTTT
>TRBD1|TRBJ2-7|NA|TRBV27
CASSIGQGYEQYF
TGTGCCAGCAGTATTGGACAGGGATACGAGCAGTACTTC
>TRBD1|TRBJ2-1|few|TRBV19
CASSFTTTGGESNEQFF
TGTGCCAGTAGCTTTACAACAACAGGGGGCGAATCTAATGAGCAGTTCTTC
>NA|TRBJ2-1|NA|TRBV7-2
CASSPRVRSYNEQFF
TGTGCCAGCAGCCCGCGGGTGCGCTCCTACAATGAGCAGTTCTTC
>NA|TRBJ1-1|NA|TRBV5-5
CASSLEGWNTEAFF
TGTGCCAGCAGCTTGGAGGGGTGGAACACTGAAGCTTTCTTT